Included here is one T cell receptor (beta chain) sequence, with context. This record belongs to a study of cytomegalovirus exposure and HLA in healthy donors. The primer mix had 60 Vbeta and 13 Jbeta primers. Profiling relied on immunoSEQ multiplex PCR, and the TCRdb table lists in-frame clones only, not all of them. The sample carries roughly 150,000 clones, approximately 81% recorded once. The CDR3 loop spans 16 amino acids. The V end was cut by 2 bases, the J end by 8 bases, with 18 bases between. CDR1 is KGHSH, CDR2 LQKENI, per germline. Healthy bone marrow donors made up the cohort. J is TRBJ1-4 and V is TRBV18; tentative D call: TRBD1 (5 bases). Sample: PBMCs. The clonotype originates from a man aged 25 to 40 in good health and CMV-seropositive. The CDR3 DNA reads TGTGCCAGCTCACCAGGGGGAGGCAGTCGACCAGAAAAACTGTTTTTT. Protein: CASSPGGGSRPEKLFF.